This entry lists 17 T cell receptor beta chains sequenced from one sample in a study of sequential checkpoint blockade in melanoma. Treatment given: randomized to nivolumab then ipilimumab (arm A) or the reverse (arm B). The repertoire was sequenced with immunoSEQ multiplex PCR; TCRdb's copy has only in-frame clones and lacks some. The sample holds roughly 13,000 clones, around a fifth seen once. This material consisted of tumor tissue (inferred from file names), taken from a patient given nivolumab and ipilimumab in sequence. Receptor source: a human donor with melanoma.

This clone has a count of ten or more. The CDR3 spells CASSKAEIYGYTF. The CDR3 DNA sequence: TGTGCCAGCAGTAAGGCCGAGATCTATGGCTACACCTTC. The J gene is TRBJ1-2, the V gene TRBV6-8; D is ambiguous. The germline V and J ends were trimmed by 5 bases and 4 bases, with 11 bases remaining between them. Germline values: CDR1 MNHGY, CDR2 SAAAGT. The CDR3 is made up of 13 amino acids.

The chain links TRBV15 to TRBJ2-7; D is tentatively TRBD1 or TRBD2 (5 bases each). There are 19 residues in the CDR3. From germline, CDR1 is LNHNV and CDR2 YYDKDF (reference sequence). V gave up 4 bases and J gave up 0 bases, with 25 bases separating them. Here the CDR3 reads CATSTGALWGYTYSYEQYF. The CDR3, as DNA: TGTGCCACCAGCACCGGGGCACTGTGGGGATATACATACTCCTACGAGCAGTACTTC.

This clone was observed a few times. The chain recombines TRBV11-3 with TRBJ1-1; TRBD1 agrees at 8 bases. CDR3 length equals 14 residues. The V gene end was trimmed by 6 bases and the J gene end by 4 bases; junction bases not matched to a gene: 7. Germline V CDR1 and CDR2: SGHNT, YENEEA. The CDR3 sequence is CASSLQGVGTEAFF. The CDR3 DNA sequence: TGTGCCAGCAGTTTACAGGGGGTAGGCACTGAAGCTTTCTTT.

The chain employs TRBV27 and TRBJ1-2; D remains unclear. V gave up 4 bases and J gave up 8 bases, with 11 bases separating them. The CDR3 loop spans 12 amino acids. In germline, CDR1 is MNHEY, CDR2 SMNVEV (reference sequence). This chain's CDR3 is CASSSPVGGYTF. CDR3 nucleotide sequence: TGTGCCAGCAGTTCCCCCGTCGGGGGCTACACCTTC.

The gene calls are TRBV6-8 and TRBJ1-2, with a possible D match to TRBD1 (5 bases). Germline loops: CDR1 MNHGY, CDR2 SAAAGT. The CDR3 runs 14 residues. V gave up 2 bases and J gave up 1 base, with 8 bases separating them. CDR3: CASSYGGNNYGYTF. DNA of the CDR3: TGTGCCAGCAGTTACGGGGGAAATAACTATGGCTACACCTTC.

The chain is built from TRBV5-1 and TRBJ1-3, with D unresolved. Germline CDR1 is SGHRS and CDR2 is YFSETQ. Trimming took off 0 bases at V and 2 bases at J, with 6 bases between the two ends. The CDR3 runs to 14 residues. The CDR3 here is CASSLGNPGNTIYF. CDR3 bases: TGCGCCAGCAGCTTGGGCAACCCTGGAAACACCATATATTTT.

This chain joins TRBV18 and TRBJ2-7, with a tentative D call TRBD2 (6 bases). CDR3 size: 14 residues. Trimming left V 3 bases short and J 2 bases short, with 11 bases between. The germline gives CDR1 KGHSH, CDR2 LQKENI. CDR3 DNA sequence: TGTGCCAGCTCACCCCCGGGGGTAACCTACGAGCAGTACTTC. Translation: CASSPPGVTYEQYF.

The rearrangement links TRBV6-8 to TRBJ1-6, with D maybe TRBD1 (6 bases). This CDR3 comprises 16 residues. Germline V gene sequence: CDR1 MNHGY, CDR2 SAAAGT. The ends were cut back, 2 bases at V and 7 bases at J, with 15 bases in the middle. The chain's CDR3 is CASSYRLRGGNSPLHF. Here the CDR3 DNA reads TGTGCCAGCAGTTACAGGCTGAGAGGGGGAAATTCACCCCTCCACTTT.

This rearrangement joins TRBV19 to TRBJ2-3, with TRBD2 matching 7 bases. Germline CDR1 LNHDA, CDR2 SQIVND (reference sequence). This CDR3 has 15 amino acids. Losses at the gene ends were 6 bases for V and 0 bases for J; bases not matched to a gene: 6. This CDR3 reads CASSPLAESTDTQYF. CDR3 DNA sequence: TGTGCCAGTAGCCCCCTAGCGGAAAGCACAGATACGCAGTATTTT.

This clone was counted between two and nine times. The CDR3 reads CASSEGWGTQYF. The CDR3 DNA reads TGTGCCAGCAGTGAAGGGTGGGGTACGCAGTATTTT. This chain links TRBV6-1 with TRBJ2-3; D gene ambiguous. The germline V and J ends were trimmed by 1 base and 8 bases, with 7 bases remaining between them. Germline V gene lookup returns CDR1 MNHNS and CDR2 SASEGT. The CDR3 runs to 12 residues.

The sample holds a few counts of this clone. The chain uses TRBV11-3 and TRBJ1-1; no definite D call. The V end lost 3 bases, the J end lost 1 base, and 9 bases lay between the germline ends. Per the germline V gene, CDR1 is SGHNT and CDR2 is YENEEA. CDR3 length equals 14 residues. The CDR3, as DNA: TGTGCCAGCAGCTTTTGGACCGAGAACACTGAAGCTTTCTTT. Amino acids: CASSFWTENTEAFF.

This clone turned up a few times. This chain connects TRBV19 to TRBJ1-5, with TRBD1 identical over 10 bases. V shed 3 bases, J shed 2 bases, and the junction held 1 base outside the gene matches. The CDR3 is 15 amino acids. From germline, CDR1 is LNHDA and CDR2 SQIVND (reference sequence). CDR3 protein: CASSIGTGGNQPQHF. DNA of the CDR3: TGTGCCAGTAGTATTGGGACAGGGGGCAATCAGCCCCAGCATTTT.

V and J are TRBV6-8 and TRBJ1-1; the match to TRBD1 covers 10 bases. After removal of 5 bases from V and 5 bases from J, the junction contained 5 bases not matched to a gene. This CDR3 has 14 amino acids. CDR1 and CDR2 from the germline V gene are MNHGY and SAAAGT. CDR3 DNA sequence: TGTGCCAGCAGTCCCGGACAGGGGGATACTGAAGCTTTCTTT. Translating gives CASSPGQGDTEAFF.

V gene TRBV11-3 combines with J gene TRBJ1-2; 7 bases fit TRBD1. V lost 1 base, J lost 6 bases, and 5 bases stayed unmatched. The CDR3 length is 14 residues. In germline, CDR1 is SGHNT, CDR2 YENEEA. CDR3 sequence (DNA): TGTGCCAGCAGCTTAGGATCAGGGGGAGATGGCTACACCTTC. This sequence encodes CASSLGSGGDGYTF.

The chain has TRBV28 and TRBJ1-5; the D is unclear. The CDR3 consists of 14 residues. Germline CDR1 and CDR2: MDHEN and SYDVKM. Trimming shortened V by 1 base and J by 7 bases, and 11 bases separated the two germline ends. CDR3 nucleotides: TGTGCCAGCAGTTTATTGGGGTTAGGGCAGCCCCAGCATTTT. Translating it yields CASSLLGLGQPQHF.

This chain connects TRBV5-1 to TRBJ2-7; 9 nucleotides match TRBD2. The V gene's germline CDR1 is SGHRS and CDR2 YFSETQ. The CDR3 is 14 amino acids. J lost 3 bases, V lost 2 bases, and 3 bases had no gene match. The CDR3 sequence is CASSFYSGSYEQYF. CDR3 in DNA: TGCGCCAGCAGCTTTTATAGCGGGAGCTACGAGCAGTACTTC.

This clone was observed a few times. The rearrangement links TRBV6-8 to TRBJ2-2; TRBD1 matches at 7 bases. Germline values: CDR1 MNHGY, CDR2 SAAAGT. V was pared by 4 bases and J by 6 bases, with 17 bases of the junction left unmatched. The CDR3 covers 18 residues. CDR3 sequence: CASSFPPGGKGGAGELFF. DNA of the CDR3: TGTGCCAGCAGTTTTCCGCCAGGGGGAAAAGGGGGAGCCGGGGAGCTGTTTTTT.